This T cell receptor (beta chain) was captured in a study of blood T cell repertoires in COVID-19. For the study at large: From T cells, B-cell-depleted T cells, or PBMCs came the material, which was cDNA or gDNA.

This CDR3 spans 15 amino acids. CDR1 is SNHLY and CDR2 is FYNNEI in the germline V gene. Trimming stripped 6 bases from V and 4 bases from J, with 18 bases between. This clone was found once. Authors' data handling: Estimation of nucleated cell counts was performed using reference gene primer amplification. The protocol was immunoSEQ multiplex PCR, while the TCRdb copy is restricted to in-frame clones and leaves out a portion. V, J and clone size are taken as reported in that table, and D and trimming were inferred from the DNA itself. The top ten hold less than 50% of the sample, which has 120,000 to 150,000 clones, around four fifths seen once.

This clonotype originated in a human donor in a cohort sampled during active COVID-19. The sequenced sample was peripheral blood. This chain joins TRBV2 and TRBJ1-2, with D possibly TRBD1 on 5 matching bases. Here the CDR3 DNA reads TGTGCCAGCAGCGTCCGCCGGGGGACTGCCTATGGCTACACCTTC. It encodes CASSVRRGTAYGYTF. Variable domain in full (rest from reference TRBV2 and TRBJ1-2): EPEVTQTPSHQVTQMGQEVILRCVPISNHLYFYWYRQILGQKVEFLVSFYNNEISEKSEIFDDQFSVERPDGSNFTLKIRSTKLEDSAMYFCASSVRRGTAYGYTFGSGTRLTVV.